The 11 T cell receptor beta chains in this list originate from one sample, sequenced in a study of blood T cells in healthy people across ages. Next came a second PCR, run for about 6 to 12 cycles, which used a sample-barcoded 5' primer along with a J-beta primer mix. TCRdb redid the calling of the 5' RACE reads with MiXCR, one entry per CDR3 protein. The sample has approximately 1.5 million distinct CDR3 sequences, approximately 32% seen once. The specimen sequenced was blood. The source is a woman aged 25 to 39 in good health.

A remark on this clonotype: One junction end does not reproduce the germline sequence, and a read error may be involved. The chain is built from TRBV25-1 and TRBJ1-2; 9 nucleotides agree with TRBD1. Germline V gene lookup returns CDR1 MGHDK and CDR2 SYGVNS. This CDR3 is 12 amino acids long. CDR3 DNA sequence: TGTACCAGCGGCGGGACAGGGTTTGGCTACACCTTC. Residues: CTSGGTGFGYTF.

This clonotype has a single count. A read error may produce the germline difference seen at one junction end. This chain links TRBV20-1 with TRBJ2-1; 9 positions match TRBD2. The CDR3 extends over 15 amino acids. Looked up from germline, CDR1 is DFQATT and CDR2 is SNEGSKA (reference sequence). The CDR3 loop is CSSRDAGGPIDEQFF. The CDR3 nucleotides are TGCAGTTCTAGAGATGCGGGAGGGCCTATAGATGAGCAGTTCTTC.

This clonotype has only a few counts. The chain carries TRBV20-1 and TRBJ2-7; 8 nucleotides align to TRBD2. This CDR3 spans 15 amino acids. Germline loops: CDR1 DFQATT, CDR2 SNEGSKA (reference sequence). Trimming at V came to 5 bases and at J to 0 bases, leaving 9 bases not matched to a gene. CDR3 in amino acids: CSADRPGTSSYEQYF. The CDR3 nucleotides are TGCAGTGCTGACAGACCCGGGACTAGCTCCTACGAGCAGTACTTC.

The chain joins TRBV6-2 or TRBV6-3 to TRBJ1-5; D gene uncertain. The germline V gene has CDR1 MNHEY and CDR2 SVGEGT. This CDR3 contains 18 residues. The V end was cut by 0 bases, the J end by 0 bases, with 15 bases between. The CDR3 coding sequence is TGTGCCAGCAGTTACTCGATAACAGATAAGTATAGCAATCAGCCCCAGCATTTT. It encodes CASSYSITDKYSNQPQHF.

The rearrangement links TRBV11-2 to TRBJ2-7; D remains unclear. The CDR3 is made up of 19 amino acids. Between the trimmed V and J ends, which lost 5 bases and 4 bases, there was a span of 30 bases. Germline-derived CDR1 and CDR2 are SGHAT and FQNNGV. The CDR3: CASSPRNPLSAALKYEQYF. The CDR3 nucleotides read TGTGCCAGCAGCCCTAGAAATCCCCTATCGGCGGCCCTCAAGTACGAGCAGTACTTC.

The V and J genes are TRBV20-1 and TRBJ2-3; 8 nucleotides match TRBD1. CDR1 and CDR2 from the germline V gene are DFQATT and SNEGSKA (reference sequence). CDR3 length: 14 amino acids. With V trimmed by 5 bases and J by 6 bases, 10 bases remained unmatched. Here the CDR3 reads CSAPPWSGGDTQYF. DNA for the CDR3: TGCAGTGCTCCCCCGTGGTCAGGGGGCGATACGCAGTATTTT.

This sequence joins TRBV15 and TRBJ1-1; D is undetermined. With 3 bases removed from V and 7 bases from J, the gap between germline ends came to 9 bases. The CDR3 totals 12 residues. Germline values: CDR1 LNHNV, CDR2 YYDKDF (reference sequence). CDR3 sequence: CATSRTACEAFF. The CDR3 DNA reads TGTGCCACCAGCAGGACGGCATGTGAAGCTTTCTTT.

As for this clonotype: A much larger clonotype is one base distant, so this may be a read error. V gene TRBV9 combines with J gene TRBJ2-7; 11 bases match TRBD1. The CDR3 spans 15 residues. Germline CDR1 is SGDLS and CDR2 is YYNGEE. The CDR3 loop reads CANSAGTGGSYEQYF. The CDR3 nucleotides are TGTGCCAACAGCGCCGGGACAGGGGGCTCCTACGAGCAGTACTTC.

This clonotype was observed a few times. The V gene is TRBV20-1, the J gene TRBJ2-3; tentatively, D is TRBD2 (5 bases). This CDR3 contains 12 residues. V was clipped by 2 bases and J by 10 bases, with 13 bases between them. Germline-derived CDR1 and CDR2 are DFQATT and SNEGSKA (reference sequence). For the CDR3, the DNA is TGCAGTGCTAGAATACCAACCGGGGCGCAGTATTTT. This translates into CSARIPTGAQYF.

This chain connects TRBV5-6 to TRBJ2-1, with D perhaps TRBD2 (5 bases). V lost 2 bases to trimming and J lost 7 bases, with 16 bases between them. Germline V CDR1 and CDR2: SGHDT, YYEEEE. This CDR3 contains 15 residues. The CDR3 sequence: CASSLGAGPWNEQFF. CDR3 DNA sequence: TGTGCCAGCAGCTTAGGTGCGGGTCCCTGGAATGAGCAGTTCTTC.

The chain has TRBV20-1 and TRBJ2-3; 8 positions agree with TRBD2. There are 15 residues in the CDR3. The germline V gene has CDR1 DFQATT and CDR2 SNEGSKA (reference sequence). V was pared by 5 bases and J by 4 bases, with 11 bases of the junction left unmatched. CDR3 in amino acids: CSAPGTGGPPDTQYF. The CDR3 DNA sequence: TGCAGTGCTCCCGGGACGGGAGGGCCCCCAGATACGCAGTATTTT.